This TCR beta chain was retrieved from a study of radiation and T cells in renal cell carcinoma. Background on the study: Nephrectomy followed 15 Gy stereotactic body radiation by 4 weeks. Study-level findings and limits: From baseline, blood top tumor clonotypes peaked at 2 weeks post-radiation.

This table comes from immunoSEQ multiplex PCR, and its TCRdb copy is limited to in-frame clones, with some not included. The repertoire holds 60,000 to 65,000 clones, with roughly 79% as singletons. V lost 4 bases and J lost 0; bases outside the gene matches: 3. The CDR3 extends over 14 amino acids. This clone was seen a handful of times. Its specificity is unknown. Documented time point: blood 2 weeks post-SBRT. Specified treatment: 15 Gy SBRT to primary tumor, nephrectomy 4 weeks later. Blood was sampled at baseline, 2 weeks and 4 weeks after SBRT. The patient's renal cell carcinoma had clear cell pathology.

The chain links TRBV5-3 to TRBJ1-1; the match to TRBD1 covers 7 bases. TRBV5-3 is labeled an ORF, and its function is uncertain. The sequence was obtained from a man aged 55 to 70 with renal cell carcinoma. Source: blood, taken from a patient whose treatment included radiotherapy and nephrectomy. CDR3 region: CARSPGQLNTEAFF. In nucleotides, the CDR3 is TGTGCCAGAAGCCCGGGACAGCTGAACACTGAAGCTTTCTTT.